Following are 16 T cell receptor beta chains from one sample sequenced in a study of human T cells and chemical hapten exposure. Noted time point: patch test 1, 2 weeks after DPC sensitization. Sample treatment: therapeutic diphenylcyclopropenone sensitization with weekly scalp DPC. TCRdb recomputed calls from the RACE reads with MiXCR, one row per CDR3 protein. The table lists about 99,000 distinct CDR3 sequences, around 12% of them singletons, with roughly 2% in the top ten. The sequences come from whole blood, collected in connection with sensitization to the hapten diphenylcyclopropenone (DPC). The receptors shown here come from a woman between 40 and 50 years old with alopecia areata. Some clones in this sample may be carry-over from other donors' samples.

This chain connects TRBV10-3 to TRBJ2-3; D is perhaps TRBD1 or TRBD2 (6 bases each). The germline CDR1 and CDR2 sequences are ENHRY and SYGVKD. V lost 3 bases and J lost 0, with 10 bases in between. This CDR3 region has 15 residues. The CDR3 DNA reads as TGTGCCATCAGTGACGGGGGCGGTAGCACAGATACGCAGTATTTT. It is translated as CAISDGGGSTDTQYF.

The table lists this clonotype with a few counts. This chain links TRBV5-1 with TRBJ2-5; no clear D. Trimming removed 0 bases at V and 2 bases at J, with 11 bases between. This CDR3 has 15 amino acids. Germline CDR1 reads SGHRS; CDR2 reads YFSETQ. CDR3 DNA sequence: TGCGCCAGCAGCTTGGATGGGAAAATACAAGAGACCCAGTACTTC. Its protein product is CASSLDGKIQETQYF.

V is TRBV12-3 or TRBV12-4 and J is TRBJ2-3; 10 bases match TRBD2. Unmatched junction bases numbered 6, after V lost 6 bases and J lost 6 bases. This CDR3 is 14 amino acids long. The CDR3, as DNA: TGTGCCAGCAGCAAGCGGGAGGGCCACGATACGCAGTATTTT. This translates into CASSKREGHDTQYF.

This clonotype was seen a few times. The chain carries TRBV2 and TRBJ2-2, with D maybe TRBD2 (6 bases). The germline gives CDR1 SNHLY, CDR2 FYNNEI. The CDR3 sequence is 15 residues long. Trimming cost V 3 bases and J 1 base, with 9 bases left between them. This CDR3 reads CASSDGGLNTGELFF. The CDR3 DNA reads as TGTGCCAGCAGTGACGGGGGACTGAACACCGGGGAGCTGTTTTTT.

The table lists this clonotype with a few counts. The chain combines TRBV14 with TRBJ2-3; weak D call: TRBD1 (6 bases). V was cut by 3 bases and J by 5 bases, with 21 bases left in between. This CDR3 spans 17 amino acids. Looked up from germline, CDR1 is SGHDN and CDR2 is FVKESK. CDR3 nucleotide sequence: TGTGCCAGCAGCCATCTAGCAGGGACACGAGGGGAAGATACGCAGTATTTT. Its protein product is CASSHLAGTRGEDTQYF. The whole variable domain, remainder taken from reference TRBV14 and TRBJ2-3, is EAGVTQFPSHSVIEKGQTVTLRCDPISGHDNLYWYRRVMGKEIKFLLHFVKESKQDESGMPNNRFLAERTGGTYSTLKVQPAELEDSGVYFCASSHLAGTRGEDTQYFGPGTRLTVL.

This clonotype was seen at least ten times. The chain combines TRBV4-3 with TRBJ1-3, with 8 bases lining up with TRBD1. V was clipped by 3 bases and J by 13 bases; unmatched bases: 8. This CDR3 contains 13 residues. Germline CDR1 and CDR2: LGHNA and YSLEER. The CDR3 reads CASSQTSGTGIYF. In nucleotides, the CDR3 is TGCGCCAGCAGCCAGACCTCCGGGACAGGAATATATTTT.

The chain recombines TRBV28 with TRBJ2-7, with 8 bases lining up with TRBD2. V was clipped by 6 bases and J by 2 bases; unmatched bases: 6. CDR1 MDHEN and CDR2 SYDVKM come from the germline V gene. The CDR3 sequence is 14 residues long. The CDR3 reads CASRLAGLTYEQYF. The CDR3, as DNA: TGTGCCAGCAGGTTAGCGGGACTTACCTACGAGCAGTACTTC.

This chain uses TRBV7-8 with TRBJ2-1; 12 positions agree with TRBD2. CDR3 length equals 14 residues. Germline values: CDR1 SGHVS, CDR2 FQNEAQ. V dropped 5 bases and J dropped 4; count of bases not matched to a gene: 0. The CDR3 bases are TGTGCCAGCAGCGGGACTAGCGGGTACAATGAGCAGTTCTTC. It specifies CASSGTSGYNEQFF.

This clonotype was found many times. The chain couples TRBV6-5 to TRBJ1-2; 7 positions agree with TRBD1. Germline V lookup: CDR1 MNHEY, CDR2 SVGAGI. There are 15 residues in the CDR3. After removal of 2 bases from V and 4 bases from J, the junction contained 7 bases not matched to a gene. This CDR3 reads CASSYNRGPRYGYTF. The CDR3 nucleotides read TGTGCCAGCAGTTACAACAGGGGCCCACGCTATGGCTACACCTTC.

In its sample, this clonotype was seen many times. The chain joins TRBV7-3 to TRBJ2-1; TRBD2 matches at 8 bases. V shed 3 bases and J 0 bases; nucleotides not matched to a gene: 1. The CDR3 is made up of 15 amino acids. Germline loops: CDR1 SGHTA, CDR2 FQGTGA. The CDR3: CASSFSGTSYNEQFF. For the CDR3, the DNA is TGTGCCAGCAGCTTTAGCGGGACCTCCTACAATGAGCAGTTCTTC.

V usage is TRBV7-6 and J usage is TRBJ2-7, with TRBD1 as a possible D gene (6 bases). The V end lost 2 bases, the J end lost 0 bases, and 8 bases lay between the germline ends. CDR3 length: 14 residues. Germline V lookup: CDR1 SGHVS, CDR2 FNYEAQ. The chain's CDR3 is CASSLSQGSYEQYF. The CDR3 coding sequence is TGTGCCAGCAGCTTATCACAGGGCTCCTACGAGCAGTACTTC.

The chain employs TRBV29-1 and TRBJ2-7, with 9 bases that match TRBD1. The length of the CDR3 is 11 residues. Germline V lookup: CDR1 SQVTM, CDR2 ANQGSEA. The trim removed 6 bases at V and 5 bases at J, leaving 2 bases unmatched. The CDR3 nucleotides are TGCAGCGTGCGGGACAGGGACGAGCAGTACTTC. It yields the protein CSVRDRDEQYF.

V gene TRBV27 combines with J gene TRBJ1-1; D perhaps matches TRBD1 (6 bases). The germline V and J ends were trimmed by 5 bases and 1 base, with 14 bases remaining between them. The CDR3 contains 15 residues. Germline V CDR1 and CDR2: MNHEY, SMNVEV (reference sequence). The CDR3 reads CASSPIRGTNTEAFF. The CDR3 DNA follows: TGTGCCAGCAGTCCGATCAGGGGAACGAACACTGAAGCTTTCTTT.

The V call is TRBV5-1, the J call TRBJ2-7; no firm D call. Trimming pared 0 bases from V and 7 bases from J, leaving 8 bases between. The length of the CDR3 is 12 residues. The germline V gene encodes CDR1 SGHRS and CDR2 YFSETQ. The CDR3 protein is CASSLAGWEQYF. The CDR3, as DNA: TGCGCCAGCAGCTTGGCTGGGTGGGAGCAGTACTTC.

There are a few counts of this clonotype. This chain uses TRBV5-1 with TRBJ1-6; the D gene is possibly TRBD1 (5 bases). CDR1 is SGHRS, CDR2 YFSETQ, per germline. The V and J ends lost 4 bases and 6 bases respectively, with 11 bases between them. This CDR3 contains 14 residues. The CDR3 protein is CASSPGQSNSPLHF. CDR3 nucleotide sequence: TGCGCCAGCAGCCCAGGACAAAGTAATTCACCCCTCCACTTT. The whole variable domain, filled in from reference TRBV5-1 and TRBJ1-6, reads KAGVTQTPRYLIKTRGQQVTLSCSPISGHRSVSWYQQTPGQGLQFLFEYFSETQRNKGNFPGRFSGRQFSNSRSEMNVSTLELGDSALYLCASSPGQSNSPLHFGNGTRLTVT.

This clonotype has just a few counts. This chain joins TRBV21-1 and TRBJ2-3; the DNA was not compared with TRBD1, the D call given in the table. TRBV21-1 is assigned pseudogene status. The CDR3 length is 17 residues. The DNA of the CDR3 is TGTGCCAGCAGCAAAGAATGCCGGACAGGGGTTGCAGATACGCAGTATTTT. Protein sequence: CASSKECRTGVADTQYF.